This T cell receptor (beta chain) emerged from a study of blood T cell repertoires in COVID-19. CDR1 and CDR2 from the germline V gene are SGHVS and FQNEAQ. This CDR3 is built from 14 residues. V gave up 4 bases and J gave up 9 bases; unmatched junction bases: 4. Libraries were prepared by immunoSEQ multiplex PCR; TCRdb keeps only in-frame clonotypes and omits some of them. The sample lists approximately 300,000 clones, 70% to 90% occurring once. Material for sequencing was PBMCs or T cells enriched from blood (not recorded which). The J gene is TRBJ1-6, the V gene TRBV7-8; 9 bases fit TRBD1. This receptor was taken from a woman in her 30s who had recovered from COVID-19. The CDR3 nucleotides read TGTGCCAGCAGCTCCGGGACAGGGCTTTCACCCCTCCACTTT. It codes for CASSSGTGLSPLHF.